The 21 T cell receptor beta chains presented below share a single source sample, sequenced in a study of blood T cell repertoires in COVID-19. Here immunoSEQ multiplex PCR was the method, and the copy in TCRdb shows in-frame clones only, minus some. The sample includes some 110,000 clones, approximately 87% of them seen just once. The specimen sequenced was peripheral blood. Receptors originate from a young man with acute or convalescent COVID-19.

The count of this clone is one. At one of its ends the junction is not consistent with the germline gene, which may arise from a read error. The DNA of the CDR3 is TGTGCCAGCTCACCTCTCGGACAAACCTATGCCTTC. Protein: CASSPLGQTYAF. This chain joins TRBV18 and TRBJ1-2; D might be TRBD1 (5 bases). CDR1 is KGHSH, CDR2 LQKENI, per germline. This CDR3 is built from 12 residues. The variable domain in full, with the rest retrieved from reference TRBV18 and TRBJ1-2, is NAGVMQNPRHLVRRRGQEARLRCSPMKGHSHVYWYRQLPEEGLKFMVYLQKENIIDESGMPKERFSAEFPKEGPSILRIQQVVRGDSAAYFCASSPLGQTYAFGSGTRLTVV.

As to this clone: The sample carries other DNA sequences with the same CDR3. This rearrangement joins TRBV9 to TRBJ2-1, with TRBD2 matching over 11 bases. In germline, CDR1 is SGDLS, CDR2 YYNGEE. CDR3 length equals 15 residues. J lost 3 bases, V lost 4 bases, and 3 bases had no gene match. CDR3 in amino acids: CASSTGTSGYNEQFF. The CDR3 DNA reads TGTGCCAGCAGCACCGGGACTAGCGGCTACAATGAGCAGTTCTTC.

DNA for the CDR3: TGTGCCAGCGCGATGGGCATGAACACTGAAGCTTTCTTT. It encodes CASAMGMNTEAFF. The chain links TRBV27 to TRBJ1-1, with no clear D. Between the trimmed V and J ends, which lost 8 bases and 0 bases, there was a span of 10 bases. The CDR3 spans 13 residues. Germline V lookup: CDR1 MNHEY, CDR2 SMNVEV (reference sequence).

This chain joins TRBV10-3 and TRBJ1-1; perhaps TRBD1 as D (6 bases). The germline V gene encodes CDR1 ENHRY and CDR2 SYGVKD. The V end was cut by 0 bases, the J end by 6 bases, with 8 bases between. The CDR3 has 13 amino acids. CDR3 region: CAISESRGSEAFF. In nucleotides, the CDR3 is TGTGCCATCAGTGAGTCGAGGGGGTCTGAAGCTTTCTTT.

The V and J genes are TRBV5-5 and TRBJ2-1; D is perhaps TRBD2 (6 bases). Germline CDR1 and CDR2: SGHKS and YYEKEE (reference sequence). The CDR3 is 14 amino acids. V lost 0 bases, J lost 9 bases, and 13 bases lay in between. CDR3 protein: CASSLERRDGEQFF. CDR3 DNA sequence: TGTGCCAGCAGCTTGGAAAGGCGGGATGGTGAGCAGTTCTTC.

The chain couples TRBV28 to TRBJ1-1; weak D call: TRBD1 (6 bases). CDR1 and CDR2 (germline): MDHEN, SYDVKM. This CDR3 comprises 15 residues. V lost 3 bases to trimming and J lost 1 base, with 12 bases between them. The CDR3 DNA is TGTGCCAGCAGTTTCAGCGGGGGCCAGAACACTGAAGCTTTCTTT. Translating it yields CASSFSGGQNTEAFF.

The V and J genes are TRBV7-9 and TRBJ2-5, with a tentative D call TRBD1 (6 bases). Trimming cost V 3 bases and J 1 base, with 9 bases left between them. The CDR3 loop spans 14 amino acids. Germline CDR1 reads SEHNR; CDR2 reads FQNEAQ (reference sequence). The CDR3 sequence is CASSFLDSQETQYF. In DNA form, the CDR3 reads TGTGCCAGCAGCTTTCTGGACAGCCAAGAGACCCAGTACTTC.

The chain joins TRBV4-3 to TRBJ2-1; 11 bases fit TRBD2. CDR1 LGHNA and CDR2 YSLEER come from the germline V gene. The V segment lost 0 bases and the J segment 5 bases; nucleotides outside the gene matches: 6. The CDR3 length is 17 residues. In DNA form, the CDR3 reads TGCGCCAGCAGCCAAGACTTTAGCGGGGGGGTCAACAATGAGCAGTTCTTC. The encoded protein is CASSQDFSGGVNNEQFF.

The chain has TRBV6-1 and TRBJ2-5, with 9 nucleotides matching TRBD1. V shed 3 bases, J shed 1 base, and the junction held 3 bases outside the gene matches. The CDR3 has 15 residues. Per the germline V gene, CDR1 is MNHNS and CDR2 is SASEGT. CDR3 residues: CASSEDRGLQETQYF. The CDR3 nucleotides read TGTGCCAGCAGTGAGGACAGGGGCCTCCAAGAGACCCAGTACTTC.

The CDR3 DNA follows: TGCAGCGTTGTAACCCACAGGGGCCCCCAAGAGACCCAGTACTTC. The encoded protein is CSVVTHRGPQETQYF. The chain couples TRBV29-1 to TRBJ2-5; 7 positions match TRBD1. CDR1 and CDR2 from the germline V gene are SQVTM and ANQGSEA. The CDR3 loop spans 15 amino acids. Trimming cost V 4 bases and J 1 base; bases outside gene matches: 9.

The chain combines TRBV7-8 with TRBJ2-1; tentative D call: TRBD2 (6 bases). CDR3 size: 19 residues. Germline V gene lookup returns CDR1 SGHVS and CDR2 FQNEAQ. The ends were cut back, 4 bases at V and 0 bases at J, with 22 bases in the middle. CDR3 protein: CASSSIAVSIPSSYNEQFF. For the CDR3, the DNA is TGTGCCAGCAGCTCAATAGCGGTATCGATACCAAGCTCCTACAATGAGCAGTTCTTC.

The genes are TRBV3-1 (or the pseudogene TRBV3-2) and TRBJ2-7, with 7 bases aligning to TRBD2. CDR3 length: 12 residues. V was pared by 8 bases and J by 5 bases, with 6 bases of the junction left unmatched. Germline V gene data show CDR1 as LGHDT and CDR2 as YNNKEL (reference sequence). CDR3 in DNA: TGTGCCAGCGGCCCAACTAGCGACGAGCAGTACGTC. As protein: CASGPTSDEQYV.

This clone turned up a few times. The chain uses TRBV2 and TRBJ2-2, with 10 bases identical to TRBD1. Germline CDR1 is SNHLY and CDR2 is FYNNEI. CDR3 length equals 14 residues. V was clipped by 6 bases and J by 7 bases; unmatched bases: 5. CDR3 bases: TGTGCCAGCAGAAAGGGACAGGGGATCGGGGAGCTGTTTTTT. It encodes CASRKGQGIGELFF.

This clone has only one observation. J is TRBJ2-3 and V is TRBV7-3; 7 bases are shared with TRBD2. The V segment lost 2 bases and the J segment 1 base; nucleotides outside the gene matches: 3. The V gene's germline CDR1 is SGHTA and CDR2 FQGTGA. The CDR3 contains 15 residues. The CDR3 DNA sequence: TGTGCCAGCAGCTTACATCGGGGGGGCACAGATACGCAGTATTTT. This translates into CASSLHRGGTDTQYF. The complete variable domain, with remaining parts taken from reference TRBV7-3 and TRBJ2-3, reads GAGVSQTPSNKVTEKGKYVELRCDPISGHTALYWYRQSLGQGPEFLIYFQGTGAADDSGLPNDRFFAVRPEGSVSTLKIQRTERGDSAVYLCASSLHRGGTDTQYFGPGTRLTVL.

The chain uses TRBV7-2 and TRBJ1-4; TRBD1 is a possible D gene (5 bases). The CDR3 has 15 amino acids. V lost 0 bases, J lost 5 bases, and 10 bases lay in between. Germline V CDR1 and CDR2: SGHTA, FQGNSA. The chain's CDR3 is CASSLAGLRNEKLFF. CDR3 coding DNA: TGTGCCAGCAGCTTAGCGGGGCTGAGGAATGAAAAACTGTTTTTT.

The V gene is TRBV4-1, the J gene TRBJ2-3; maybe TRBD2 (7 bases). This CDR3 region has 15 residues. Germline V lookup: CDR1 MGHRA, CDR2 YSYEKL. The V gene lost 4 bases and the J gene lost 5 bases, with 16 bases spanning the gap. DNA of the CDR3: TGCGCCAGCAGCCCCCTTGGGGGGGGCCTAGATACGCAGTATTTT. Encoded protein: CASSPLGGGLDTQYF.

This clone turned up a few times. DNA of the CDR3: TGTGCCAGCAGCGGTAGGGGGCTTGGCACTGAAGCTTTCTTT. This encodes CASSGRGLGTEAFF. The chain has TRBV5-4 and TRBJ1-1; 7 positions match TRBD1. The CDR3 length is 14 residues. Germline CDR1 and CDR2: SGHNT and YYREEE (reference sequence). Germline trimming cut 4 bases from V and 4 bases from J; bases unmatched to any gene: 7. The variable domain in full, completed from reference TRBV5-4 and TRBJ1-1, reads ETGVTQSPTHLIKTRGQQVTLRCSSQSGHNTVSWYQQALGQGPQFIFQYYREEENGRGNFPPRFSGLQFPNYSSELNVNALELDDSALYLCASSGRGLGTEAFFGQGTRLTVV.

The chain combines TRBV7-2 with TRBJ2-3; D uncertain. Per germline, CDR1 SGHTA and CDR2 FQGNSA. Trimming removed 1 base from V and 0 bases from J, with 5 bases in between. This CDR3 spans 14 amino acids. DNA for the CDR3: TGTGCCAGCAGCTTAGTTCGGAGCACAGATACGCAGTATTTT. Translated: CASSLVRSTDTQYF. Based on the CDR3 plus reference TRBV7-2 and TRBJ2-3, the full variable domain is GAGVSQSPSNKVTEKGKDVELRCDPISGHTALYWYRQSLGQGLEFLIYFQGNSAPDKSGLPSDRFSAERTGGSVSTLTIQRTQQEDSAVYLCASSLVRSTDTQYFGPGTRLTVL.

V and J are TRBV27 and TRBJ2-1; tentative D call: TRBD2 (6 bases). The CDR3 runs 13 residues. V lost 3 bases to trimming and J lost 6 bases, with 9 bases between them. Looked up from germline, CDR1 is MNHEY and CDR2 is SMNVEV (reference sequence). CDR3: CASSFGLSNEQFF. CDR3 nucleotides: TGTGCCAGCAGTTTCGGACTAAGCAATGAGCAGTTCTTC.

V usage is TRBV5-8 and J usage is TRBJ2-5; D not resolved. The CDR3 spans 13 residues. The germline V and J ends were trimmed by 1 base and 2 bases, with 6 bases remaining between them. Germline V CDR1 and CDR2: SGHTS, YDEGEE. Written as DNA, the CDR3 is TGTGCCAGCAGCTTGCGAGGACAAGAGACCCAGTACTTC. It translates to CASSLRGQETQYF.

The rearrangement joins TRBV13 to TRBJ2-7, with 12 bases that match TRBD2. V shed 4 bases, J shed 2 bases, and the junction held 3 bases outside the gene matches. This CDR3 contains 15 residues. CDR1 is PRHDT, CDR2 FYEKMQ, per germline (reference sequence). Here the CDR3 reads CASSSRLAGAYEQYV. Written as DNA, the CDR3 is TGTGCCAGCAGCTCCAGACTAGCGGGGGCCTACGAGCAGTACGTC.